This passage covers 10 T cell receptor beta chains from one sample sequenced in a study of cytomegalovirus exposure and HLA in healthy donors. Repertoires were generated with immunoSEQ multiplex PCR, while TCRdb's copy carries only in-frame clones and drops some. The sample carries almost 200,000 clones, roughly three quarters recorded once. The sequencing sample was made of PBMCs. Every receptor here comes from a woman aged 30 to 39 in good health and CMV-seronegative.

In DNA, the CDR3 is TGTGCCAGCAGTCCCACCAGACAGAGCCAGCCCCAGCATTTT. The encoded protein is CASSPTRQSQPQHF. This chain connects TRBV27 to TRBJ1-5; TRBD1 might be the D (5 bases). The CDR3 has 14 residues. V lost 5 bases and J lost 7, with 15 bases in between. The germline CDR1 and CDR2 sequences are MNHEY and SMNVEV (reference sequence).

The chain employs TRBV7-9 and TRBJ1-4, with 7 bases identical to TRBD1. J lost 7 bases, V lost 5 bases, and 10 bases had no gene match. This CDR3 is 15 amino acids long. CDR1 and CDR2 (germline): SEHNR, FQNEAQ (reference sequence). The CDR3 DNA sequence: TGTGCCAGCAGCCCTAACAGGGGAAGTCGTGAAAAACTGTTTTTT. As protein: CASSPNRGSREKLFF.

The gene calls are TRBV7-9 and TRBJ1-5; TRBD1 is a possible D gene (5 bases). With 1 base removed from V and 9 bases from J, the gap between germline ends came to 7 bases. Germline assignment: CDR1 SEHNR and CDR2 FQNEAQ (reference sequence). CDR3 length: 12 residues. The CDR3 DNA is TGTGCCAGCAGCTTAGAAAGGGGGCCCCAGCATTTT. It codes for CASSLERGPQHF.

The chain uses TRBV11-1 and TRBJ2-7, with 8 bases identical to TRBD2. This CDR3 comprises 17 residues. Unmatched junction bases numbered 13, after V lost 3 bases and J lost 3 bases. Germline-derived CDR1 and CDR2 are SGHAT and FQDESV (reference sequence). The CDR3 loop reads CASSFTRPTSVFYEQYF. The CDR3 DNA reads TGTGCCAGCAGCTTTACAAGGCCGACTAGCGTGTTCTACGAGCAGTACTTC.

CDR3 coding DNA: TGCGCCAGCAGCTTGGCCAGGGGCTACACAGATACGCAGTATTTT. Amino acids: CASSLARGYTDTQYF. The chain has TRBV5-1 and TRBJ2-3; weak D call: TRBD1 (6 bases). V was pared by 0 bases and J by 2 bases, with 10 bases between. Germline V gives CDR1 SGHRS, CDR2 YFSETQ. There are 15 residues in the CDR3.

The chain couples TRBV5-1 to TRBJ1-1; 8 bases are shared with TRBD1. V trimming: 5 bases; J trimming: 6 bases; junction bases outside the gene matches: 12. The CDR3 is 15 residues long. Germline V lookup: CDR1 SGHRS, CDR2 YFSETQ. The DNA for the CDR3 is TGCGCCAGCAGATGGACCGGGACAGGAGTACCTGAAGCTTTCTTT. Protein sequence: CASRWTGTGVPEAFF.

This rearrangement joins TRBV4-2 to TRBJ2-3, with 10 bases that match TRBD2. V lost 1 base to trimming and J lost 1 base; unmatched junction nucleotides: 2. Germline V gene sequence: CDR1 LGHNA, CDR2 YNFKEQ. The length of the CDR3 is 16 residues. As DNA, the CDR3 is TGTGCCAGCAGCCAAGGGGGGACTAGCGGCACAGATACGCAGTATTTT. Translating it yields CASSQGGTSGTDTQYF.

J is TRBJ1-5 and V is TRBV29-1; TRBD1 matches 7 bases. There are 16 residues in the CDR3. With 2 bases clipped from V and 0 bases from J, the junction kept 7 bases outside the gene matches. Germline CDR1 and CDR2: SQVTM and ANQGSEA. The CDR3 DNA reads TGCAGCGTTGAAACAGGGGAGGTAGATAGCAATCAGCCCCAGCATTTT. The encoded protein is CSVETGEVDSNQPQHF.

This clone was seen at least ten times. The genes are TRBV2 and TRBJ1-5; the match to TRBD1 covers 7 bases. The germline gives CDR1 SNHLY, CDR2 FYNNEI. The J segment lost 0 bases and the V segment lost 6 bases, leaving 17 bases of the junction unmatched. The CDR3 is made up of 19 amino acids. CDR3 DNA: TGTGCCAGCAGCCGCCGACAGGGTACCCCGCTTTATAGCAATCAGCCCCAGCATTTT. Translation: CASSRRQGTPLYSNQPQHF.

This clone has more than one count but fewer than ten. The rearrangement uses TRBV5-1 and TRBJ2-7; tentatively, D is TRBD2 (5 bases). The CDR3 is 15 amino acids. Trimming left V 7 bases short and J 7 bases short, with 24 bases between. Looked up from germline, CDR1 is SGHRS and CDR2 is YFSETQ. CDR3 residues: CASGSWAATSREQYF. For the CDR3, the DNA is TGCGCCAGCGGGAGCTGGGCGGCAACGTCGAGGGAGCAGTACTTC.